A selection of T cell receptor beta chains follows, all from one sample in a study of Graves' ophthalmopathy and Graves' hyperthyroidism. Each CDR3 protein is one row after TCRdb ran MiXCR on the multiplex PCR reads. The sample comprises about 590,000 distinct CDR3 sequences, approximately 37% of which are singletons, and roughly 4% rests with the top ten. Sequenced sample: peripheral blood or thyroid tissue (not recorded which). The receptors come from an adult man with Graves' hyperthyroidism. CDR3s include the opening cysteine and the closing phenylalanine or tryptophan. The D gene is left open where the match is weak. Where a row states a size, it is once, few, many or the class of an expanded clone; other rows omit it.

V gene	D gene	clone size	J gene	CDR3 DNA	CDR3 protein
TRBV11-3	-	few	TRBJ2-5	TGTGCCAGCAGCCCCTCCGGATTAAGAGGAGAGACCCAGTACTTC	CASSPSGLRGETQYF
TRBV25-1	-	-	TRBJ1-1	TGTGCCAGCAGTTTATCGATCTCCTCAAAGCCCACTGAAGCTTTCTTT	CASSLSISSKPTEAFF
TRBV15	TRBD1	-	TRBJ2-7	TGTGCCACCAGCAGGTCTTTAACAGGGGCGGGCGAGCAGTACTTC	CATSRSLTGAGEQYF
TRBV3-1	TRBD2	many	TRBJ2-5	TGTGCCAGCAGGGGTACTAGCGGAAAAGAGACCCAGTACTTC	CASRGTSGKETQYF
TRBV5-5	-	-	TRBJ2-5	TGTGCCAGCAGCTTGTGGCAGGGGCTCCTGCAAGAGACCCAGTACTTC	CASSLWQGLLQETQYF
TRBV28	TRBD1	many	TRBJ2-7	TGTGCCAGCATCCTCAGACAGGGCCGATACGAGCAGTACTTC	CASILRQGRYEQYF
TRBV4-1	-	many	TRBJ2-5	TGCGCCAGCAGCCAAGCGTTTGAAGAGACCCAGTACTTC	CASSQAFEETQYF
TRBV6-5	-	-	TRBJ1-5	TGTGCCAGCAGTTTATCGAGAGGGTACGAGCCCCAGCATTTT	CASSLSRGYEPQHF
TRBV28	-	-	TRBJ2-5	TGTGCCAGCAGTTTGCCGGGACAAGAGACCCGGTACTTC	CASSLPGQETRYF
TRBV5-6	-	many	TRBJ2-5	TGTGCCAGCAGCTGGGCGGGGTCCGGTATTGAGACCCAGTACTTC	CASSWAGSGIETQYF
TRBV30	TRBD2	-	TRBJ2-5	TGTGCCTGGAGTGTCGGGACTAGCGGGATTGAGACCCAGTACTTC	CAWSVGTSGIETQYF
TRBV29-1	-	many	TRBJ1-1	TGCAGCGTCAAAACTACAGGCTTGAGTGAAGCTTTCTTT	CSVKTTGLSEAFF
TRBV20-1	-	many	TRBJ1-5	TGCAGTGCTAGGGGAGGGGATAATCAGCCCCAGCATTTT	CSARGGDNQPQHF
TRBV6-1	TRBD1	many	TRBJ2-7	TGTGCCAGCAGTGAGGACAGGGGCCGATTACTCGGGGAGCAGTACTTC	CASSEDRGRLLGEQYF
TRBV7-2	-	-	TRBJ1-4	TGTGCCAGCAGCTTATCGGCGGGGACGGGGGAAAAACTGTTTTTT	CASSLSAGTGEKLFF
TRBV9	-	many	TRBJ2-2	TGTGCCAGCAGCCCTTGGGCAGCCAACACCGGGGAGCTGTTTTTT	CASSPWAANTGELFF
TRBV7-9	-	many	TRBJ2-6	TGTGCCAGCAGCTTAGAGAACTCTGGGGCCAACGTCCTGACTTTC	CASSLENSGANVLTF
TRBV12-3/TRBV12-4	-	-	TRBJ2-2	TGTGCCAGCATTGACCATTGGGGACGCGGGGAGCTGTTTTTT	CASIDHWGRGELFF
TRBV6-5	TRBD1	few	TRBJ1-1	TGTGCCAGCAGAGTGACAGGGAGGACTGAAGCTTTCTTT	CASRVTGRTEAFF
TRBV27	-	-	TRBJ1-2	TGTGCCAGCAGTTTAATCAACTATGGCTACACCTTC	CASSLINYGYTF
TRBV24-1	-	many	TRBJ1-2	TGTGCCACCAGTGATTTGATTCCGGGGCGATTAAACTATGGCTACACCTTC	CATSDLIPGRLNYGYTF
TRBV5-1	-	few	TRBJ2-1	TGTGCCAGCAGCTTAGGTGCAGGGGAGCAGTTCTTC	CASSLGAGEQFF
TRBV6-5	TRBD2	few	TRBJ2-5	TGTGCCAGCAGCGGGACTAGCGGGGGGTACAAAGAGACCCAGTACTTC	CASSGTSGGYKETQYF
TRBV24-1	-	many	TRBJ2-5	TGTGCCACCAGTGATCCCGGCCCACAAGAGACCCAGTACTTC	CATSDPGPQETQYF
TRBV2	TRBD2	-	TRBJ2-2	TGTGCCAGCAGACTCAGGGCGGGGGGCCCCACCGAGGAGCTGTTTTTT	CASRLRAGGPTEELFF
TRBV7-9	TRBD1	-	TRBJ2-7	TGTGCCAGCAGCGCTACAGCGGACAGGGGGGACTACGAGCAGTACTTC	CASSATADRGDYEQYF
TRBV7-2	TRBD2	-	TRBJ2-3	TGTGCCAGCAGCTTCGGGACTAGCGGGGGGTATTCAAATACGCAGTATTTT	CASSFGTSGGYSNTQYF
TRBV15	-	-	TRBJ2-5	TGTGCCACCAGCAGAGAGACGAACCAAGAGACCCAGTACTTC	CATSRETNQETQYF
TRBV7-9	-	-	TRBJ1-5	TGTGCCAGCAGCTTAGTGGCTAGCGGGAATCAGCCCCAGCATTTT	CASSLVASGNQPQHF
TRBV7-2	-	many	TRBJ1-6	TGTGCCAGCAGCCCGGGCCTATCAGCCTCCTATAATTCACCCCTCCACTTT	CASSPGLSASYNSPLHF
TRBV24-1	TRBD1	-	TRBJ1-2	TGTGCCACCAGTGCCGGGACAGGGGATGGCTACACCTTC	CATSAGTGDGYTF
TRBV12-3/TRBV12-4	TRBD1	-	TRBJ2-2	TGTGCCAGCAGTAGACAGGGGGGCCATAACACCGGGGAGCTGTTTTTT	CASSRQGGHNTGELFF
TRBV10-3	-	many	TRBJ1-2	TGTGCCATCAGTGAGTCCCCAGCAGCGGGCAGGGCAGCTGGCTACACCTTC	CAISESPAAGRAAGYTF
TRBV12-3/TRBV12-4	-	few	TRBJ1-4	TGTGCCAGCAGTAAGACGGTGGACAATGAAAAACTGTTTTTT	CASSKTVDNEKLFF
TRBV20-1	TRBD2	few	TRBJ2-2	TGCAGTGCTCTTAAACTAGCGGGGGTAAACACCGGGGAGCTGTTTTTT	CSALKLAGVNTGELFF
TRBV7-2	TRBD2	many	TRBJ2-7	TGTGCCAGCAGCCACGGCGGGGGGTTCTCCTACGAGCAGTACTTC	CASSHGGGFSYEQYF
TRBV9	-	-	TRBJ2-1	TGTGCCAGCACCGCCTCGACCGAATACAATGAGCAGTTCTTC	CASTASTEYNEQFF
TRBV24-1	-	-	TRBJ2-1	TGTGCCACCAGTGATCCGAGTGGGGGGCAGTACAATGAGCAGTTCTTC	CATSDPSGGQYNEQFF
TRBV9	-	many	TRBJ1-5	TGTGCCAGCAGCGAGCAAGGAGTCAATCAGCCCCAGCATTTT	CASSEQGVNQPQHF
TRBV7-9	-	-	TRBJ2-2	TGTGCCAGCAGCTTAGCCCAGGGAATGCTGTTTTTT	CASSLAQGMLFF
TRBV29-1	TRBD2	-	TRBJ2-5	TGCAGTCCCGGACTAGCGGTGAGAGAGACCCAGTACTTC	CSPGLAVRETQYF
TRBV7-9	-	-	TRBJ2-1	TGTGCCAGCAGCTTAATCGGCAGTCCCTACAATGAGCAGTTCTTC	CASSLIGSPYNEQFF
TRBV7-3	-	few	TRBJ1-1	TGTGCCAGCAGCTCCTCGACAGCTATGAACACTGAAGCTTTCTTT	CASSSSTAMNTEAFF
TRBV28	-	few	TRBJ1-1	TGTGCCAGCAGCTGGAGAGGGGGGCACACTGAAGCTTTCTTT	CASSWRGGHTEAFF
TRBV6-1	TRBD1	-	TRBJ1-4	TGTGCCAGCAGTTCGGGACAGGGGAAGGTCGAAAAACTGTTTTTT	CASSSGQGKVEKLFF
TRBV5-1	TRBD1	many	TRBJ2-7	TGCGCCAGCAGCCCAGGGACAGGGGTCGAGCAGTACTTC	CASSPGTGVEQYF
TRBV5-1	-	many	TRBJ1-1	TGCGCCAGCAGCTTGGCCGGGTCGGCGCTTGAAGCTTTCTTT	CASSLAGSALEAFF
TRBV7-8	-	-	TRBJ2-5	TGTGCCAGCAGCATAGAGCCCCTGGACAAAGAGACCCAGTACTTC	CASSIEPLDKETQYF
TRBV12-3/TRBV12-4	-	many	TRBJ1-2	TGTGCCAGCAGTTTCTCCGGGGGGGGTAAAGGCTACACCTTC	CASSFSGGGKGYTF
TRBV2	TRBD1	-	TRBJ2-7	TGTGCCAGCAGGACAGGGGGACAGGGGAGATACGAGCAGCACTTC	CASRTGGQGRYEQHF
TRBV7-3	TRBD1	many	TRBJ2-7	TGTGCCAGCAGCGTTGTAGAACAGGGGTACGAGCAGTACTTC	CASSVVEQGYEQYF
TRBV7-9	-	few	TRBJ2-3	TGTGCCAGCAGCTTACGGGAGCTCACAGATACGCAGTATTTT	CASSLRELTDTQYF
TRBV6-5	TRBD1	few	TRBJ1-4	TGTGCCAGCAGTGAACCGGGACAGTCTAATGAAAAACTGTTTTTT	CASSEPGQSNEKLFF
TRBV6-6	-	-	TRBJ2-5	TGTGCCAGCAGTGCCGGACAGGCGGGTTTTAGGGGGGGCCAAGAGACCCAGTACTTC	CASSAGQAGFRGGQETQYF
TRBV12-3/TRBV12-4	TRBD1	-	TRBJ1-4	TGTGCCAGCGGTCCACAGGGGGCGGCTAATGAAAAACTGTTTTTT	CASGPQGAANEKLFF
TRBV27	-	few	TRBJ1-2	TGTGCCAGCAGTTCCGCTGACGCGGCAGTTAACTATGGCTACACCTTC	CASSSADAAVNYGYTF
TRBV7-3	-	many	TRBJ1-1	TGCGCCAGCAGCTTAACCACGATAGGGAACACTGAAGCTTTCTTT	CASSLTTIGNTEAFF
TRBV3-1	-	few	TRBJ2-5	TGTGCCAGCAGCCAAGGATCTCACCTGGCACAAGAGACCCAGTACTTC	CASSQGSHLAQETQYF
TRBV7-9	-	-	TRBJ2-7	TGTGCCAGCAGCTTGGGTTATTCAGCCTACGAGCAGTACTTC	CASSLGYSAYEQYF
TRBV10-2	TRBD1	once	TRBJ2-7	TGCGCCAGCAGCCGGGACAGGGAATACGAGCAGTACTTC	CASSRDREYEQYF